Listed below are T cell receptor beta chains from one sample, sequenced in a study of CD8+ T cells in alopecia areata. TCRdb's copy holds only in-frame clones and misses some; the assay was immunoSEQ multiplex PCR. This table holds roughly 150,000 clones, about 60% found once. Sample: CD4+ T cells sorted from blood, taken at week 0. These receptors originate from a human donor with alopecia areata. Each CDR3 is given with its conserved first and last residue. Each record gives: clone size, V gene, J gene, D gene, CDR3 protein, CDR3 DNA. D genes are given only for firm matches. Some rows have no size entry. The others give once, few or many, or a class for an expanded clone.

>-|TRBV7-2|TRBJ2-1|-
CASSLDFSSYNEQFF
TGTGCCAGCAGCTTAGACTTTAGCTCCTACAATGAGCAGTTCTTC
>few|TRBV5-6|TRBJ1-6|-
CASSYRGNGNSPLHF
TGTGCCAGCAGCTACCGGGGGAATGGGAATTCACCCCTCCACTTT
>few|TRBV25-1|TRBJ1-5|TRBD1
CAPCETGCNQPQHF
TGTGCCCCTTGTGAGACAGGGTGCAATCAGCCCCAGCATTTT
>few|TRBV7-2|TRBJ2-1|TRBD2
CASSLASGGGFMNEQFF
TGTGCCAGCAGCTTAGCTTCGGGCGGGGGTTTCATGAATGAGCAGTTCTTC
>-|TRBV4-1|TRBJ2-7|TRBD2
CASRASGHYEQYF
TGCGCCAGCAGGGCTAGCGGACACTACGAGCAGTACTTC
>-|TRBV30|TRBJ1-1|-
CAWSVWGAMNTEAFF
TGTGCCTGGAGTGTCTGGGGGGCGATGAACACTGAAGCTTTCTTT
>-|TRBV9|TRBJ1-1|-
CASSVSLGHTEAFF
TGTGCCAGCAGCGTAAGTCTTGGGCACACTGAAGCTTTCTTT
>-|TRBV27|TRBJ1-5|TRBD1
CASRGDRNQPQHF
TGTGCCAGCAGGGGGGACAGGAATCAGCCCCAGCATTTT
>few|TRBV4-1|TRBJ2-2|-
CASSQELTNTGELFF
TGCGCCAGCAGCCAGGAGCTGACGAACACCGGGGAGCTGTTTTTT
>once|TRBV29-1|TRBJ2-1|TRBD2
CSGQLAGVNRNEQFF
TGCAGCGGGCAACTAGCGGGGGTTAATAGGAATGAGCAGTTCTTC
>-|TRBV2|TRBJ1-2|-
CASSENRRGDGYTF
TGTGCCAGCAGTGAAAACCGCAGGGGAGATGGCTACACCTTC
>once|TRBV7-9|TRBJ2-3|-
CASSRVDTQYF
TGTGCCAGCAGCAGGGTAGATACGCAGTATTTT
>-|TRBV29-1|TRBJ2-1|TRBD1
CSVSGTGETYNEQFF
TGCAGCGTCTCGGGGACAGGGGAAACCTACAATGAGCAGTTCTTC
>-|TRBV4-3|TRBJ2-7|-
CASSARLGVLMNEQYF
TGCGCCAGCAGTGCCCGTTTGGGGGTCTTGATGAACGAGCAGTACTTC
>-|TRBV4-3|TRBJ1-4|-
CASSRGSGTRYEKLFF
TGCGCCAGCAGCCGAGGATCCGGGACACGTTATGAAAAACTGTTTTTT
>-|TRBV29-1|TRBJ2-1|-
CSARRNEQFF
TGCAGCGCCCGTCGCAATGAGCAGTTCTTC
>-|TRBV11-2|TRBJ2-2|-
CASSPLGTGELFF
TGTGCCAGCAGCCCCCTTGGGACCGGGGAGCTGTTTTTT
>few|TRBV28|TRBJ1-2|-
CASSSGQPPAYTF
TGTGCCAGCAGTTCCGGACAGCCTCCTGCGTACACCTTC
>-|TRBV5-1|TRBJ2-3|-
CASSLEHSSGPQYF
TGCGCCAGCAGCTTGGAGCATTCCTCCGGGCCGCAGTATTTT
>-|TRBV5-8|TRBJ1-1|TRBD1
CAGSAPGGNTEAFF
TGTGCCGGGAGCGCGCCAGGGGGCAACACTGAAGCTTTCTTT
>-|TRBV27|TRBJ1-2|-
CASGGTTNGGYTF
TGTGCCAGCGGCGGGACGACCAACGGGGGCTACACCTTC
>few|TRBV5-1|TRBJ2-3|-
CASSPGEADTQYF
TGCGCCAGCAGCCCTGGGGAGGCAGATACGCAGTATTTT
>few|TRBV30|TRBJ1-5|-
CAWSVQGSYSNQPQHF
TGTGCCTGGAGTGTACAGGGCAGCTATAGCAATCAGCCCCAGCATTTT
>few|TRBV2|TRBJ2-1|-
CASSPGDGNEQFF
TGTGCCAGCAGTCCAGGGGATGGGAATGAGCAGTTCTTC
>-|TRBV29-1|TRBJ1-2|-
CSVATAERGYTF
TGCAGCGTTGCGACAGCGGAGCGAGGCTACACCTTC